This TCR beta chain comes out of a study of OX40 agonist ivuxolimab in advanced cancers. Study details: Head and neck, renal cell, melanoma or hepatocellular carcinoma were the cancers that dose-escalation patients had. People who had prior anti-PD-1, anti-PD-L1 or anti-CTLA-4 therapy could take part, and about 37% had some. Study-wide results and caveats: The average count of expanded clones was higher among CD8+ T cells than among CD4+.

Germline CDR1 MNHEY, CDR2 SVGAGI. CDR3 length: 13 amino acids. Trimming cost V 4 bases and J 4 bases, with 7 bases left between them. This clone was seen once. Antigen unknown. Profiling relied on immunoSEQ multiplex PCR, and the TCRdb table lists in-frame clones only, not all of them. The repertoire holds 82,000 or so clones, with 85% to 90% as singletons. The J gene is TRBJ1-4, the V gene TRBV6-5; the D is unclear. The material sequenced was CD4+ or CD8+ T cells sorted from blood, taken in a trial of the OX40 agonist ivuxolimab. The receptor comes from an adult with an advanced solid tumor such as melanoma, head and neck, liver or kidney cancer. As DNA, the CDR3 is TGTGCCAGCAGTTGGCAGTATAATGAAAAACTGTTTTTT. Translated: CASSWQYNEKLFF.